One sample yielded the 2 T cell receptor beta chains listed below, sequenced in a study of T-cell reconstitution after alpha-beta-depleted transplantation in children. A TCRbeta library incorporating unique molecular identifiers was prepared. In TCRdb, the PCR reads were re-called with MiXCR into one record per CDR3 protein. This sample has a few hundred thousand distinct CDR3 sequences, with around 13% found just once. The source was PBMCs, mostly from graft donor cells, collected 360 days after TCRalphabeta/CD19-depleted stem cell transplant. All receptors derive from a male patient younger than 18 who had a stem cell transplant for acute myeloid leukemia, so the T cells may come from the graft donor.

This clonotype was counted many times. The chain links TRBV7-8 to TRBJ2-5, with D perhaps matching TRBD2 (6 bases). Trimming cost V 1 base and J 5 bases, with 14 bases left between them. CDR1 is SGHVS, CDR2 FQNEAQ, per germline. This CDR3 has 15 amino acids. The CDR3: CASSLVILAWETQYF. The CDR3 DNA is TGTGCCAGCAGCTTAGTCATACTAGCATGGGAGACCCAGTACTTC. Filled out from reference TRBV7-8 and TRBJ2-5, the complete variable domain reads GAGVSQSPRYKVAKRGQDVALRCDPISGHVSLFWYQQALGQGPEFLTYFQNEAQLDKSGLPSDRFFAERPEGSVSTLKIQRTQQEDSAVYLCASSLVILAWETQYFGPGTRLLVL.

This clonotype was found a few times. V usage is TRBV9 and J usage is TRBJ1-5; D remains ambiguous. Germline CDR1 SGDLS, CDR2 YYNGEE. CDR3 length: 14 residues. V dropped 0 bases and J dropped 5 bases, with 9 bases sitting between them. CDR3: CASSVDGSDQPQHF. Written as DNA, the CDR3 is TGTGCCAGCAGCGTAGACGGGTCTGATCAGCCCCAGCATTTT.